Below, one T cell receptor (beta chain) is given with its context. The data are from a study of PD-L1 blockade in urothelial cancer. The protocol was immunoSEQ multiplex PCR, while the TCRdb copy is restricted to in-frame clones and leaves out a portion. This sample has approximately 79,000 clones, with about 90% found just once. Germline assignment: CDR1 SQVTM and CDR2 ANQGSEA. This CDR3 region has 15 residues. Trimming shortened V by 7 bases and J by 1 base, and 17 bases separated the two germline ends. The specimen was PBMCs, collected around atezolizumab (anti-PD-L1) treatment. This chain joins TRBV29-1 and TRBJ2-1, with D maybe TRBD1 (6 bases). The source is a woman between 65 and 79 years old with urothelial cancer. CDR3 residues: CSARDGQNSYNEQFF. The CDR3 nucleotides are TGCAGCGCAAGGGATGGACAGAATTCCTACAATGAGCAGTTCTTC.